A selection of T cell receptor beta chains follows, all from one sample in a study of cytomegalovirus exposure and HLA in healthy donors. TCRdb keeps only in-frame clones here, not all; method: immunoSEQ multiplex PCR. This table has 81,000 or so clones, approximately 56% appearing once. The sequenced sample consisted of PBMCs. These receptors all come from a young woman in good health and CMV-seropositive. The CDR3 runs from the conserved cysteine through the conserved F or W. D genes are given only for firm matches. Clone sizes are given selectively: once, few, many, or a class where the clone is expanded.

TRBJ2-2,TRBV7-3,.,19,.,CASSLKMYRPGFNTGELFF,TGTGCCAGCAGCTTAAAGATGTATAGGCCAGGTTTTAACACCGGGGAGCTGTTTTTT
TRBJ1-3,TRBV14,TRBD1,15,few,CASSHTGTALNTIYF,TGTGCCAGCAGCCATACCGGGACAGCGCTAAACACCATATATTTT
TRBJ2-5,TRBV5-6,.,13,.,CASSLLSGETQYF,TGTGCCAGCAGCTTGTTAAGCGGCGAGACCCAGTACTTC
TRBJ1-5,TRBV6-5,.,15,.,CASSYSKSIQSPQHF,TGTGCCAGCAGTTACTCGAAATCCATCCAGTCACCCCAGCATTTT
TRBJ2-3,TRBV5-1,TRBD2,15,.,CASHPGRLNTDTQYF,TGCGCCAGCCACCCCGGGAGGCTTAACACAGATACGCAGTATTTT
TRBJ1-3,TRBV6-5,.,15,.,CASSYDRQTGNTIYF,TGTGCCAGCAGTTACGATCGACAAACTGGAAACACCATATATTTT
TRBJ1-1,TRBV2,.,11,.,CASGEYTEAFF,TGTGCCAGCGGGGAGTACACTGAAGCTTTCTTT
TRBJ1-6,TRBV15,.,15,.,CATSRGAPDNSPLHF,TGTGCCACCAGCAGAGGGGCACCAGATAATTCACCCCTCCACTTT
TRBJ1-2,TRBV6-1,.,13,.,CASSEAGGGGYTF,TGTGCCAGCAGTGAAGCGGGAGGAGGAGGCTACACCTTC
TRBJ2-3,TRBV19,.,15,.,CATNRAQGSTDTQYF,TGTGCCACCAACCGGGCACAGGGAAGCACAGATACGCAGTATTTT
TRBJ2-5,TRBV5-1,.,15,medium-sized,CASSFLGQGGETQYF,TGCGCCAGCAGCTTCTTAGGCCAAGGAGGAGAGACCCAGTACTTC
TRBJ1-6,TRBV5-8,.,16,.,CASSIHVSSYNSPLHF,TGTGCCAGCAGTATCCATGTGAGCTCCTATAATTCACCCCTCCACTTT
TRBJ2-5,TRBV5-6,.,14,.,CASSLGTVQETQYF,TGTGCCAGCAGCTTGGGGACAGTACAAGAGACCCAGTACTTC
TRBJ1-5,TRBV19,.,16,.,CASRELVKRSNQPQHF,TGTGCCAGTAGGGAGTTAGTGAAAAGGAGCAATCAGCCCCAGCATTTT
TRBJ1-6,TRBV5-1,TRBD1,17,.,CASSLAGTGGDTSPLHF,TGCGCCAGCAGCTTGGCGGGGACAGGGGGAGATACTTCACCCCTCCACTTT
TRBJ2-5,TRBV2,.,11,.,CASSSLTVQYF,TGTGCCAGCAGCTCCCTTACGGTACAGTACTTC
TRBJ2-2,TRBV30,TRBD2,13,.,CACVGLAPGELFF,TGTGCCTGTGTAGGACTAGCCCCCGGGGAGCTGTTTTTT
TRBJ1-3,TRBV13,.,16,.,CASSLAQQGFGNTIYF,TGTGCCAGCAGCTTAGCCCAACAGGGATTTGGAAACACCATATATTTT
TRBJ1-2,TRBV28,.,10,.,CASSHFDRVF,TGTGCCAGCAGCCATTTCGATCGGGTCTTC
TRBJ2-5,TRBV28,.,14,few,CASSPRNYQETQYF,TGTGCCAGCAGTCCCCGGAACTATCAAGAGACCCAGTACTTC
TRBJ2-7,TRBV5-4,TRBD2,16,.,CASSLAPGGMDYEQYF,TGTGCCAGCAGCTTGGCCCCGGGGGGAATGGACTACGAGCAGTACTTC
TRBJ2-2,TRBV5-4,.,15,few,CASSLVSKNTGELFF,TGTGCCAGCAGCTTGGTGTCCAAGAACACCGGGGAGCTGTTTTTT
TRBJ1-3,TRBV30,TRBD1,15,.,CAWSPALTGGNTIYF,TGTGCCTGGAGTCCGGCCCTGACAGGGGGAAACACCATATATTTT
TRBJ1-6,TRBV28,.,17,.,CASSSSSPGASNSPLHF,TGTGCCAGCAGTTCCTCCTCCCCTGGGGCGTCTAATTCACCCCTCCACTTT
TRBJ2-5,TRBV6-5,TRBD2,16,once,CASSSLAGVYQETQYF,TGTGCCAGCAGTTCATTAGCGGGGGTATACCAAGAGACCCAGTACTTC
TRBJ1-2,TRBV29-1,TRBD1,14,.,CSVATTGGGYGYTF,TGCAGCGTCGCCACTACAGGGGGGGGCTATGGCTACACCTTC
TRBJ2-3,TRBV4-3,TRBD2,19,.,CASSQDYGGAYGGTDTQYF,TGCGCCAGCAGCCAAGATTACGGGGGGGCATATGGAGGCACAGATACGCAGTATTTT